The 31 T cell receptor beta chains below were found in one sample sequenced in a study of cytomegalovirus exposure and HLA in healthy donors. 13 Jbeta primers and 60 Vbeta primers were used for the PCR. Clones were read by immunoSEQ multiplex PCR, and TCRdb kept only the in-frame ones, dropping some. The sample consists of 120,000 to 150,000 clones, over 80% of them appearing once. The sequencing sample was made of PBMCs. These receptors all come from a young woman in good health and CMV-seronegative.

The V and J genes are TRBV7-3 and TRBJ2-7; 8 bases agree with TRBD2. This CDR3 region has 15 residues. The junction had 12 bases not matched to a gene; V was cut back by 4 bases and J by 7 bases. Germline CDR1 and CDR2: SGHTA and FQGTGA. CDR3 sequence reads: CASSSPGLGTGEQYF. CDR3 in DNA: TGTGCCAGCAGCTCTCCGGGACTAGGTACGGGGGAGCAGTACTTC.

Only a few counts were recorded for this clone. CDR3 protein: CASSPEAVSSGNTIYF. CDR3 coding DNA: TGTGCCAGCAGCCCCGAGGCAGTTAGCTCTGGAAACACCATATATTTT. The chain carries TRBV7-9 and TRBJ1-3; no clear D. The germline V and J ends were trimmed by 5 bases and 0 bases, with 14 bases remaining between them. CDR3 length: 16 residues. CDR1 and CDR2 (germline): SEHNR, FQNEAQ (reference sequence).

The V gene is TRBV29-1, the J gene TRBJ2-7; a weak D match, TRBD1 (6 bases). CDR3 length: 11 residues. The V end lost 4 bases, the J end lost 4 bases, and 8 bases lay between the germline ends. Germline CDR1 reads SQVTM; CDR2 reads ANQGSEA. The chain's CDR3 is CSVVQGYEQYF. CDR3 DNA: TGCAGCGTTGTACAGGGTTACGAGCAGTACTTC.

The CDR3 bases are TGCGCCAGCAGCTTCAAGGTCGGAGCCTACGAGCAGTACTTC. This gives the protein CASSFKVGAYEQYF. The chain carries TRBV5-1 and TRBJ2-7; D uncertain. Germline CDR1 reads SGHRS; CDR2 reads YFSETQ. V dropped 2 bases and J dropped 2 bases, with 11 bases sitting between them. The CDR3 consists of 14 residues.

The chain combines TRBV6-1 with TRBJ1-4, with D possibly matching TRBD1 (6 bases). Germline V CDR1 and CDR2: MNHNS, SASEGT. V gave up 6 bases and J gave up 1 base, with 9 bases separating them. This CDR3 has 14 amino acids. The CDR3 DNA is TGTGCCAGCAGCACAGGGAGAACTAATGAAAAACTGTTTTTT. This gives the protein CASSTGRTNEKLFF.

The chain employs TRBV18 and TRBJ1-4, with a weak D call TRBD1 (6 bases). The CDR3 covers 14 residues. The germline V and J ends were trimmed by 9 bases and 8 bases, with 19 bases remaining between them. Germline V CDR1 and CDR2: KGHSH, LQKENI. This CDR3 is CARWQTGLSEKLFF. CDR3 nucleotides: TGTGCCAGGTGGCAAACAGGGCTGTCCGAAAAACTGTTTTTT.

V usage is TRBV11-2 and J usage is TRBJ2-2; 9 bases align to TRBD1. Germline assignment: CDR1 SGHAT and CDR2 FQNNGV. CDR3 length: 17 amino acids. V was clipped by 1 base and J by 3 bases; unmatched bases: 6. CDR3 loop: CASSLARQGVYTGELFF. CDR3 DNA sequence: TGTGCCAGCAGCTTAGCTCGACAGGGGGTGTACACCGGGGAGCTGTTTTTT.

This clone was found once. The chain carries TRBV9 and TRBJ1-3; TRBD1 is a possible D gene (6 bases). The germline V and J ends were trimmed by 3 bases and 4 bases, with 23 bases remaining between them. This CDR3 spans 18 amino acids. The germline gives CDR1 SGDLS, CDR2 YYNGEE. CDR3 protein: CASSAATGTYTIGNTIYF. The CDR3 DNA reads TGTGCCAGCAGCGCCGCAACCGGGACATACACCATCGGAAACACCATATATTTT. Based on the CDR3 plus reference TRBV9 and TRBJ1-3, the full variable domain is DSGVTQTPKHLITATGQRVTLRCSPRSGDLSVYWYQQSLDQGLQFLIQYYNGEERAKGNILERFSAQQFPDLHSELNLSSLELGDSALYFCASSAATGTYTIGNTIYFGEGSWLTVV.

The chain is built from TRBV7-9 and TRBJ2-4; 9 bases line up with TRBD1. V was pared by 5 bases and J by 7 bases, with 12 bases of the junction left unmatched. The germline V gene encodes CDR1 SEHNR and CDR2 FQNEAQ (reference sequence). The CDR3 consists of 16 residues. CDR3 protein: CASSNTGGAVGNIQYF. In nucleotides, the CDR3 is TGTGCCAGCAGCAATACAGGGGGCGCCGTCGGGAACATTCAGTACTTC.

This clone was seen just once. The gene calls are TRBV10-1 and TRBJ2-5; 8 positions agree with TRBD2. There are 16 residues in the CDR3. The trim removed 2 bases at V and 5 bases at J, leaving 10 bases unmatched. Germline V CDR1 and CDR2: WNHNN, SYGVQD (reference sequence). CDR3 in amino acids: CASSEGTSLVEETQYF. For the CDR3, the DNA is TGCGCCAGCAGTGAGGGGACTAGTTTGGTCGAGGAGACCCAGTACTTC.

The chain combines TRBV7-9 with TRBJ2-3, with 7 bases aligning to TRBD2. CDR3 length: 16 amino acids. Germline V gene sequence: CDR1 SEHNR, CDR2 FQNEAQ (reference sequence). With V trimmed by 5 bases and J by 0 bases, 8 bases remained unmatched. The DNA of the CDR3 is TGTGCCAGCAGCCCCGGGACTACTGCTAGCACAGATACGCAGTATTTT. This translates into CASSPGTTASTDTQYF.

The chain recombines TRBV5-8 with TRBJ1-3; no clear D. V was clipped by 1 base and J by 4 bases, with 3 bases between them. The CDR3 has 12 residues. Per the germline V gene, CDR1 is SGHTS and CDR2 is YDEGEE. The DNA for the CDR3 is TGTGCCAGCAGCTTGCGGGGAAACACCATATATTTT. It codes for CASSLRGNTIYF.

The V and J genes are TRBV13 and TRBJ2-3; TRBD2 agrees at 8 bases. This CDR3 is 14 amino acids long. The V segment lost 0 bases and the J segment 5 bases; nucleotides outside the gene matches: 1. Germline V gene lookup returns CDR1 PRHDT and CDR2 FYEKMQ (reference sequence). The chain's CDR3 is CASSLGTSVDTQYF. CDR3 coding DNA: TGTGCCAGCAGCTTAGGGACTAGCGTAGATACGCAGTATTTT. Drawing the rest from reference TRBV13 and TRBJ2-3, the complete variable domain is AAGVIQSPRHLIKEKRETATLKCYPIPRHDTVYWYQQGPGQDPQFLISFYEKMQSDKGSIPDRFSAQQFSDYHSELNMSSLELGDSALYFCASSLGTSVDTQYFGPGTRLTVL.

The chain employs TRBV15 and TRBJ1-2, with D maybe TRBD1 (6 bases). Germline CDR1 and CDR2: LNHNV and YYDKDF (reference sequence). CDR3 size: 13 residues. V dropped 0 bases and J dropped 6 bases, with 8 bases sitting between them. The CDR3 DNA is TGTGCCACCAGCAGAGATCGGACAGATGGCTACACCTTC. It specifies CATSRDRTDGYTF. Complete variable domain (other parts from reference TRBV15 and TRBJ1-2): DAMVIQNPRYQVTQFGKPVTLSCSQTLNHNVMYWYQQKSSQAPKLLFHYYDKDFNNEADTPDNFQSRRPNTSFCFLDIRSPGLGDTAMYLCATSRDRTDGYTFGSGTRLTVV.

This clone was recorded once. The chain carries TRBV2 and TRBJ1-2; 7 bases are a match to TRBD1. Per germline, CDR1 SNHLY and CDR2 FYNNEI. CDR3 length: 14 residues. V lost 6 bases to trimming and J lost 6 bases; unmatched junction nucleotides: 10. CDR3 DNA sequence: TGTGCCAGCAGAAAAGGACAGGCAAGCGATGGCTACACCTTC. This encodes CASRKGQASDGYTF. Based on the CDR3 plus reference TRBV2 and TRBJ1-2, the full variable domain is EPEVTQTPSHQVTQMGQEVILRCVPISNHLYFYWYRQILGQKVEFLVSFYNNEISEKSEIFDDQFSVERPDGSNFTLKIRSTKLEDSAMYFCASRKGQASDGYTFGSGTRLTVV.

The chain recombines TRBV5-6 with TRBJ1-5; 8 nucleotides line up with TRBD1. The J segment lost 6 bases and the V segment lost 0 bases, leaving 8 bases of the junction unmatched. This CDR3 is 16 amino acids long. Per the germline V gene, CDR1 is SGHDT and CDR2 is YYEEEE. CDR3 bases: TGTGCCAGCAGCTTGGGGGGACAGGCCGCTAGTCAGCCCCAGCATTTT. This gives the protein CASSLGGQAASQPQHF.

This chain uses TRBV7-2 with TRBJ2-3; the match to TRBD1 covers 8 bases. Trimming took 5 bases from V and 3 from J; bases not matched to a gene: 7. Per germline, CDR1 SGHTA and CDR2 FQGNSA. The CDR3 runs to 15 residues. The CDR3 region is CASSTAWTGTDTQYF. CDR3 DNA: TGTGCCAGCAGCACCGCCTGGACAGGGACAGATACGCAGTATTTT.

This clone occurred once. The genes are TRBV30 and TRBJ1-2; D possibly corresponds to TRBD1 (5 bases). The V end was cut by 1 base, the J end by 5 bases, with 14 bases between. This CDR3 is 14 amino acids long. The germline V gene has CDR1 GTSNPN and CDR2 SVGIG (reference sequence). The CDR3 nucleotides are TGTGCCTGGAGTGGGGGCCCCACTTGGTATGGCTACACCTTC. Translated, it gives CAWSGGPTWYGYTF.

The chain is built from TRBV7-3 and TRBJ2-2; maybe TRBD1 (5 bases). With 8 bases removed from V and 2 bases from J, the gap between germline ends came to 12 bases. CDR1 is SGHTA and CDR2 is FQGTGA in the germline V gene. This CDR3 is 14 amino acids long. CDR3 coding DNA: TGTGCCAGCCAATCAGGGCCCAACACCGGGGAGCTGTTTTTT. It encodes CASQSGPNTGELFF.

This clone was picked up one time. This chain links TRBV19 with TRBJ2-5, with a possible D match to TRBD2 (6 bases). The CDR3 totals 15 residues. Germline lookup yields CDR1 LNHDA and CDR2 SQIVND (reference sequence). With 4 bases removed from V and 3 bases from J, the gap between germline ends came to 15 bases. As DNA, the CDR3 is TGTGCCAGTAGTACTCGGGGGTCCCAAAAAGAGACCCAGTACTTC. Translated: CASSTRGSQKETQYF.

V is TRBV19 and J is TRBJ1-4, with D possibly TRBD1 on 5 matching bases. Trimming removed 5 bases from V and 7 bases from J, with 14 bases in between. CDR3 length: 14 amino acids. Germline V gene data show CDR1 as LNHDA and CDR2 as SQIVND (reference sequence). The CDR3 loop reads CASSLGQGTEKLFF. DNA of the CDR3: TGTGCCAGTAGTCTCGGTCAGGGCACTGAAAAACTGTTTTTT. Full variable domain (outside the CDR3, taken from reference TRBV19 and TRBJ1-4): DGGITQSPKYLFRKEGQNVTLSCEQNLNHDAMYWYRQDPGQGLRLIYYSQIVNDFQKGDIAEGYSVSREKKESFPLTVTSAQKNPTAFYLCASSLGQGTEKLFFGSGTQLSVL.

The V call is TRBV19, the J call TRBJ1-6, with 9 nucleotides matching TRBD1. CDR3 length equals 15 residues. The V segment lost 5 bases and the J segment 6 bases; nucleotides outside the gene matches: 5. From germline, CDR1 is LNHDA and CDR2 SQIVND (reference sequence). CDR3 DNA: TGTGCCAGTAGTGATCCGGGACAGGGTAATTCACCCCTCCACTTT. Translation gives CASSDPGQGNSPLHF.

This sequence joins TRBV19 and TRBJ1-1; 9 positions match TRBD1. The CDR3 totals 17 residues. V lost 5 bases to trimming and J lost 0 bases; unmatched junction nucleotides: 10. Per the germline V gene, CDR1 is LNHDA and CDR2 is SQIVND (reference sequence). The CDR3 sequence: CASSLVPGQGLNTEAFF. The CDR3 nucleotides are TGTGCCAGTAGTTTAGTCCCGGGACAGGGTTTGAACACTGAAGCTTTCTTT. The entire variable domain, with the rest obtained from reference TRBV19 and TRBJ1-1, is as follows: DGGITQSPKYLFRKEGQNVTLSCEQNLNHDAMYWYRQDPGQGLRLIYYSQIVNDFQKGDIAEGYSVSREKKESFPLTVTSAQKNPTAFYLCASSLVPGQGLNTEAFFGQGTRLTVV.

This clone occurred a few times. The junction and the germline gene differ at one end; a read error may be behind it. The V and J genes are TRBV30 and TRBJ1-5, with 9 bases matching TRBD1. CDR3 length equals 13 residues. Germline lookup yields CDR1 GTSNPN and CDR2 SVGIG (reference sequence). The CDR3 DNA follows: TGTGCCTTGGGACAGGGTAGCGATCAGCCCCAGCATTTT. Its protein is CALGQGSDQPQHF.

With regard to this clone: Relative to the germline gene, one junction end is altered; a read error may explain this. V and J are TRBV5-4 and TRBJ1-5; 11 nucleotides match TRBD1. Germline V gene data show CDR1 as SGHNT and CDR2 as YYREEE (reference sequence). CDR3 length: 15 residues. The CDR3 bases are TGCGCCAGCAGCCGGGGGACAGGGGGGAATCAGCCCCAGCATTTT. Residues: CASSRGTGGNQPQHF.

The CDR3, as DNA: TGTGCCAGCAGCAACGGTCGGGCAGGGGCTCCGAGCTCCTATAATTCACCCCTCCACTTT. This translates into CASSNGRAGAPSSYNSPLHF. The V gene is TRBV5-5, the J gene TRBJ1-6, with D tentatively TRBD1 (6 bases). The CDR3 totals 20 residues. V lost 4 bases and J lost 0, with 23 bases in between. The germline V gene has CDR1 SGHKS and CDR2 YYEKEE (reference sequence). The variable domain in full, completed from reference TRBV5-5 and TRBJ1-6, reads DAGVTQSPTHLIKTRGQQVTLRCSPISGHKSVSWYQQVLGQGPQFIFQYYEKEERGRGNFPDRFSARQFPNYSSELNVNALLLGDSALYLCASSNGRAGAPSSYNSPLHFGNGTRLTVT.

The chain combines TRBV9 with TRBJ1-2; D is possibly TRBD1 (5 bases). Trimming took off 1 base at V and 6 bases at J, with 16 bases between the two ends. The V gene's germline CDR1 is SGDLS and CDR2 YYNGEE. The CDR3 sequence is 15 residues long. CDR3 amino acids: CASSVRQAGGDGYTF. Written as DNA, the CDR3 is TGTGCCAGCAGCGTACGCCAGGCGGGGGGGGATGGCTACACCTTC.

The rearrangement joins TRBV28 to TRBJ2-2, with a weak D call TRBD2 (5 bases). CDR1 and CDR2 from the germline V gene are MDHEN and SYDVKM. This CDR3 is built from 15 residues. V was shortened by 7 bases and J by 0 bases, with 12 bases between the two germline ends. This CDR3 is CASTFSGANTGELFF. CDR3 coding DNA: TGTGCCAGCACCTTCTCCGGGGCGAACACCGGGGAGCTGTTTTTT.

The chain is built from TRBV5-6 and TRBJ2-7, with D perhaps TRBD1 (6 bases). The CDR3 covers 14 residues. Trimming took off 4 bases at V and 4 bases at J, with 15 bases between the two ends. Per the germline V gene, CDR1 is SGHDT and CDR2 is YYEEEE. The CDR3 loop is CASSPPRGAYEQYF. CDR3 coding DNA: TGTGCCAGCAGCCCCCCCAGGGGCGCTTACGAGCAGTACTTC.

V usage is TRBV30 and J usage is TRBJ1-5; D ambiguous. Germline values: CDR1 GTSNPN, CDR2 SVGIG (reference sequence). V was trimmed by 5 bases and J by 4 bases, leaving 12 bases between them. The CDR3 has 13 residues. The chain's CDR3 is CAWGRPGNQPQHF. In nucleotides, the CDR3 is TGTGCCTGGGGGAGGCCTGGAAATCAGCCCCAGCATTTT.

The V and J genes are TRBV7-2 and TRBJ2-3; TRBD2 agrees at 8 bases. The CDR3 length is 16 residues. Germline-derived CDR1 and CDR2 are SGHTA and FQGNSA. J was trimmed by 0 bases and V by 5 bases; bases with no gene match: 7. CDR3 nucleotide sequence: TGTGCCAGCAGCCGTCAGCGGGGGTGGAGCACAGATACGCAGTATTTT. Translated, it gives CASSRQRGWSTDTQYF.